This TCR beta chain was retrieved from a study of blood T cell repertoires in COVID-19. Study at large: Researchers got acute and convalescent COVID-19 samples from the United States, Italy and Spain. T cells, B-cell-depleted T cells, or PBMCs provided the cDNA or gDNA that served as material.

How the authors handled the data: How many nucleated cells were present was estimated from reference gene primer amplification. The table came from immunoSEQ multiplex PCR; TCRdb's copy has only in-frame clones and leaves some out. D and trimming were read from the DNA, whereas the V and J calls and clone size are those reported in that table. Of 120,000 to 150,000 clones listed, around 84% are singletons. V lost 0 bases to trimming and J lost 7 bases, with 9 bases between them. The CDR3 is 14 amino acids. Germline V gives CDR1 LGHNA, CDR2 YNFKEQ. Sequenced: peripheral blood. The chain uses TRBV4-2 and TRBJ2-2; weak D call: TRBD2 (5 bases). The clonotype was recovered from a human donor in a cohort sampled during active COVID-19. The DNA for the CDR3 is TGTGCCAGCAGCCAAGATGAGGGTGTCGGGGAGCTGTTTTTT. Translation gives CASSQDEGVGELFF.